This T cell receptor (beta chain) appears in the sequencing data of a study of blood T cell repertoires in COVID-19. The CDR3 contains 13 residues. Trimming shortened V by 3 bases and J by 6 bases, and 11 bases separated the two germline ends. Original data processing: It was from reference gene primer amplification that nucleated cell counts were estimated. TCRdb keeps only in-frame clones here, not all; method: immunoSEQ multiplex PCR. Clonal size and the V and J genes are those of that table, whereas D and trimming came from the DNA. Here the sample spans around 130,000 clones, 70% to 85% being singletons.

The source is a woman aged 18-29 years who had been exposed to COVID-19. This chain joins TRBV12-3 or TRBV12-4 and TRBJ1-2; D is perhaps TRBD1 (5 bases). Sequencing input: PBMCs or T cells enriched from blood (not recorded which). CDR3 protein: CASSFWGGNGYTF. The CDR3 coding sequence is TGTGCCAGCAGTTTTTGGGGCGGCAATGGCTACACCTTC.